These 15 T cell receptor beta chains were all obtained from the same sample, sequenced in a study of early T cells in non-severe SARS-CoV-2 infection. Each CDR3 protein gets one entry after TCRdb re-called the 5' RACE reads with MiXCR. Of 100,000 to 130,000 distinct CDR3 sequences detected, 12% appear once; the ten largest clones hold around 3%. Sequenced input: whole blood. All receptors derive from an adult who was a healthcare worker with PCR-confirmed SARS-CoV-2 infection or an uninfected control (not recorded which).

This clonotype was seen a few times. The V and J genes are TRBV2 and TRBJ2-5, with D hard to call. There are 13 residues in the CDR3. Germline CDR1 is SNHLY and CDR2 is FYNNEI. V gave up 6 bases and J gave up 3 bases, with 11 bases separating them. CDR3 in amino acids: CASRSGLKETQYF. CDR3 DNA sequence: TGTGCCAGCAGGTCCGGGCTCAAAGAGACCCAGTACTTC. The full variable domain, in which reference TRBV2 and TRBJ2-5 provide the parts outside the CDR3, is EPEVTQTPSHQVTQMGQEVILRCVPISNHLYFYWYRQILGQKVEFLVSFYNNEISEKSEIFDDQFSVERPDGSNFTLKIRSTKLEDSAMYFCASRSGLKETQYFGPGTRLLVL.

The sample holds a few counts of this clonotype. The chain couples TRBV5-1 to TRBJ2-3; TRBD2 is a possible D gene (5 bases). CDR3 size: 16 residues. V was trimmed by 0 bases and J by 2 bases, leaving 13 bases between them. Germline V gene lookup returns CDR1 SGHRS and CDR2 YFSETQ. This chain's CDR3 is CASSLDRRGNTDTQYF. The CDR3 DNA reads as TGCGCCAGCAGCTTGGATCGCAGAGGGAACACAGATACGCAGTATTTT.

The sample holds a few counts of this clonotype. The chain employs TRBV28 and TRBJ1-6; 9 bases are shared with TRBD1. Germline V gives CDR1 MDHEN, CDR2 SYDVKM. The junction had 9 bases not matched to a gene; V was cut back by 8 bases and J by 7 bases. This CDR3 spans 15 amino acids. CDR3: CASRVNRGRNSPLHF. For the CDR3, the DNA is TGTGCCAGCCGTGTTAACAGGGGGCGGAATTCACCCCTCCACTTT.

The chain links TRBV11-1 to TRBJ1-1; 9 bases align to TRBD1. J gave up 5 bases and V 2 bases, and 3 bases lay outside the gene matches. The germline V gene has CDR1 SGHAT and CDR2 FQDESV (reference sequence). The CDR3 runs 14 residues. The CDR3 here is CASSLSDRGTEAFF. CDR3 DNA sequence: TGTGCCAGCAGCTTATCGGACAGGGGAACTGAAGCTTTCTTT.

This chain connects TRBV3-1 to TRBJ2-3, with no clear D. The CDR3 is made up of 14 amino acids. V lost 4 bases and J 1 base, leaving 9 bases between the germline ends. Germline assignment: CDR1 LGHDT and CDR2 YNNKEL (reference sequence). DNA of the CDR3: TGTGCCAGCAGCCGGACCCCCGGCACAGATACGCAGTATTTT. It specifies CASSRTPGTDTQYF.

This clonotype was recorded many times. The chain is built from TRBV5-1 and TRBJ1-3, with a weak D call TRBD1 (6 bases). The V and J ends lost 0 bases and 4 bases respectively, with 11 bases between them. Looked up from germline, CDR1 is SGHRS and CDR2 is YFSETQ. CDR3 length equals 15 residues. The CDR3 DNA reads as TGCGCCAGCAGCTTGGAGGGGGGCAAAGGAAACACCATATATTTT. Its protein product is CASSLEGGKGNTIYF. Full variable domain (missing parts from reference TRBV5-1 and TRBJ1-3): KAGVTQTPRYLIKTRGQQVTLSCSPISGHRSVSWYQQTPGQGLQFLFEYFSETQRNKGNFPGRFSGRQFSNSRSEMNVSTLELGDSALYLCASSLEGGKGNTIYFGEGSWLTVV.

This clonotype was detected ten times or more. The chain links TRBV20-1 to TRBJ2-2, with D perhaps matching TRBD1 (6 bases). Trimming took 0 bases from V and 7 from J, leaving 21 bases between them. Germline lookup yields CDR1 DFQATT and CDR2 SNEGSKA (reference sequence). The CDR3 sequence is 17 residues long. The CDR3 coding sequence is TGCAGTGCTAGAGATCGAGAGGGTATAGGGGGAATCGGGGAGCTGTTTTTT. This encodes CSARDREGIGGIGELFF.

This CDR3 is CASSQSRAGANVLTF. For the CDR3, the DNA is TGTGCCAGCAGCCAAAGTAGGGCTGGGGCCAACGTCCTGACTTTC. The chain joins TRBV3-1 to TRBJ2-6; D unclear. The V and J ends lost 2 bases and 2 bases respectively, with 7 bases between them. The germline V gene encodes CDR1 LGHDT and CDR2 YNNKEL (reference sequence). The CDR3 loop spans 15 amino acids.

This clonotype has a count of ten or more. One end of the junction is discordant with germline, which a read error may explain. The rearrangement uses TRBV6-5 and TRBJ2-2; perhaps TRBD2 as D (5 bases). Germline V gene sequence: CDR1 MNHEY, CDR2 SVGAGI. CDR3 length: 13 amino acids. The CDR3 region is CASRGANTGELFF. CDR3 nucleotides: TGTGCCAGCAGGGGAGCGAACACCGGGGAGCTTTTTTTT.

The chain links TRBV29-1 to TRBJ2-7; no firm D call. The V end was cut by 6 bases, the J end by 4 bases, with 16 bases between. The length of the CDR3 is 13 residues. Germline CDR1 SQVTM, CDR2 ANQGSEA. The CDR3 DNA is TGCAGCGTCCCGGACCCCACCTCTTACGAGCAGTACTTC. Amino acid sequence: CSVPDPTSYEQYF.

V and J are TRBV7-2 and TRBJ2-2; 8 bases map to TRBD1. Germline V gene lookup returns CDR1 SGHTA and CDR2 FQGNSA. V lost 5 bases and J lost 13; bases outside the gene matches: 9. The CDR3 has 13 residues. For the CDR3, the DNA is TGTGCCAGCAGCCCCCGACAGGGGTTGGGGCTGTTTTTT. It translates to CASSPRQGLGLFF.

A few counts support this clonotype. This chain joins TRBV7-6 and TRBJ1-2; TRBD1 is a possible D gene (6 bases). Between the trimmed V and J ends, which lost 2 bases and 8 bases, there was a span of 9 bases. Germline assignment: CDR1 SGHVS and CDR2 FNYEAQ. This CDR3 contains 12 residues. In DNA, the CDR3 is TGTGCCAGCAGCTTATCAGGGGAAGGCTACACCTTC. Its protein product is CASSLSGEGYTF.

The chain combines TRBV29-1 with TRBJ1-6; no definite D call. Trimming pared 6 bases from V and 8 bases from J, leaving 14 bases between. This CDR3 has 13 residues. CDR1 and CDR2 (germline): SQVTM, ANQGSEA. CDR3 nucleotides: TGCAGCGTGGCCCGTGGGGAGGATTCACCCCTCCACTTT. This codes for CSVARGEDSPLHF. The full variable domain, rest sourced from reference TRBV29-1 and TRBJ1-6, is SAVISQKPSRDICQRGTSLTIQCQVDSQVTMMFWYRQQPGQSLTLIATANQGSEATYESGFVIDKFPISRPNLTFSTLTVSNMSPEDSSIYLCSVARGEDSPLHFGNGTRLTVT.

The genes are TRBV21-1 and TRBJ2-3; the DNA was not used to check the table's D call, TRBD1. TRBV21-1 represents a pseudogene. This CDR3 contains 10 residues. The CDR3 loop reads CASSKGQPHF. For the CDR3, the DNA is TGTGCCAGCAGCAAAGGACAGCCGCATTTT.

Many counts were recorded for this clonotype. The chain links TRBV7-3 to TRBJ1-1; no firm D call. Germline values: CDR1 SGHTA, CDR2 FQGTGA. The V and J ends lost 5 bases and 1 base respectively, with 14 bases between them. The CDR3 consists of 15 residues. The CDR3 bases are TGTGCCAGCAGCCCAGAGCAACTAAGGAACACTGAAGCTTTCTTT. This encodes CASSPEQLRNTEAFF.